This TCR beta chain was captured by sequencing in a study of T cells in Graves' hyperthyroidism and ophthalmopathy. Germline V gene data show CDR1 as MDHEN and CDR2 as SYDVKM. This CDR3 contains 13 residues. The germline V and J ends were trimmed by 4 bases and 0 bases, with 7 bases remaining between them. The source material, RNA transcripts, was used to amplify TCR beta CDR3 regions. The HTBI primer set served for first-round RT-PCR of the TCR CDR3. One entry per CDR3 protein, called by TCRdb with MiXCR from the multiplex PCR reads. The table lists hundreds of thousands of distinct CDR3 sequences, roughly 15% of them singletons. This clonotype was detected ten times or more.

The V and J genes are TRBV28 and TRBJ2-7, with D maybe TRBD2 (5 bases). The origin of this receptor is a woman between 55 and 75 years old with Graves' ophthalmopathy. The source material was blood. The CDR3 sequence: CASSSLASYEQYF. CDR3 DNA: TGTGCCAGCAGTTCGCTAGCCTCCTACGAGCAGTACTTC.